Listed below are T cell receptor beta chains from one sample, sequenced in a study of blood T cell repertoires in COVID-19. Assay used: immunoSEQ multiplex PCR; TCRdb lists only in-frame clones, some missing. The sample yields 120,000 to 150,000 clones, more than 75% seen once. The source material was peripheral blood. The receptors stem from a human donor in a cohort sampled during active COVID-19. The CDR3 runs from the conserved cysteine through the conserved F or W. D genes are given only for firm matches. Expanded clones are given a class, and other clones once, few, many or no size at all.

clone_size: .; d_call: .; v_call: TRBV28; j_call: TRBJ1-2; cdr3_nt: TGTGCCAGCAGCCCTTTGGGAGGGAACTATGGCTACACCTTC; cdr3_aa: CASSPLGGNYGYTF
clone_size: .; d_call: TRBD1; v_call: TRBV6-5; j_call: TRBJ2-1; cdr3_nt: TGTGCCAGCGGGGGTTCAGGGGGCAATGAGCAGTTCTTC; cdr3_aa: CASGGSGGNEQFF
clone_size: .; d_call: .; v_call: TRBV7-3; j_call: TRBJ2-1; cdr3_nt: TGTGCCAGCAGCTTAAATGGTGGGGGGTCAGGTGTGGATGAGCAGTTCTTC; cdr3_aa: CASSLNGGGSGVDEQFF
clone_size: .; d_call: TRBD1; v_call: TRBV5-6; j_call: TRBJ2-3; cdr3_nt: TGTGCCAGCAGCTTGGCCCCCGGGACAGGGGGGGAAACGCAGTATTTT; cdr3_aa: CASSLAPGTGGETQYF
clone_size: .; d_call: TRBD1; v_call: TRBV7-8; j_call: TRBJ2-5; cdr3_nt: TGTGCCAGCAGCTTACCGGGACAGGGGCAAGAGACCCAGTACTTC; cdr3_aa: CASSLPGQGQETQYF
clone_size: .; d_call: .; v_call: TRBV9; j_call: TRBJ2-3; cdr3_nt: TGTGCCAGCAGCGTAGGTCCTAGCCCGGGGTTCGATACGCAGTATTTT; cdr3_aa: CASSVGPSPGFDTQYF
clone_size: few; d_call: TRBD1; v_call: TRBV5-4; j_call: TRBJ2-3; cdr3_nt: TGTGCCAGCAGCTGGGGGACAGGGGGCGGGGGAGATACGCAGTATTTT; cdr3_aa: CASSWGTGGGGDTQYF
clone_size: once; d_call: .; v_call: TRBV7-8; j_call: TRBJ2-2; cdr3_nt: TGTGCCAGCAGCTTATCGCCGGGTAACACCGGGGAGCTGTTTTTT; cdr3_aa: CASSLSPGNTGELFF
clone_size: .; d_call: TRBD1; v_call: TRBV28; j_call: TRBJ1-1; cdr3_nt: TGTGCCAGCAGGCAACCGGGACAGACGAACACTGAAGCTTTCTTT; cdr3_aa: CASRQPGQTNTEAFF
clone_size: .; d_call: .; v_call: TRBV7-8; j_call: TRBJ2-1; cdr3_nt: TGTGCCAGCACCGCCGACTTGTACAATGAGCAGTTCTTC; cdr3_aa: CASTADLYNEQFF
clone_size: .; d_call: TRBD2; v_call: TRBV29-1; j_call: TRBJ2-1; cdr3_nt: TGCAGCGCCGAAGGGCTCGGGAGGGTGGGGGAGCAGTTCTTC; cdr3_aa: CSAEGLGRVGEQFF
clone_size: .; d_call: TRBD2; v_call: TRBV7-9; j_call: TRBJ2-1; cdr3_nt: TGTGCCAGCAGCTTATCCGGGACTACGGCTGAGCAGTTCTTC; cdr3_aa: CASSLSGTTAEQFF
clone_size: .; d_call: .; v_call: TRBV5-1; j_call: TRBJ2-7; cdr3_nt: TGCGCCAGCAGCTTGGGCGGGGGCCCCCTCTCCTACGAGCAGTACTTC; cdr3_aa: CASSLGGGPLSYEQYF
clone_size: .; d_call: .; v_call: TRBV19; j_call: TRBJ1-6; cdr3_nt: TGTGCCAGTAAAGACGACGCGGGGGATTCACCCCTCCACTTT; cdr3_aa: CASKDDAGDSPLHF
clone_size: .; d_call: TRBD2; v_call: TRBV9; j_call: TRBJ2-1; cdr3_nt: TGTGCCAGCAGCGATTTCAGCGGGGGAACCTACAATGAGCAGTTCTTC; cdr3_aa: CASSDFSGGTYNEQFF
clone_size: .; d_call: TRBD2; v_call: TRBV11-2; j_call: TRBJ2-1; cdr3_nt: TGTGCCAGCAGCTTAGATCTAGCGGGAAACTACAATGAGCAGTTCTTC; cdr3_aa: CASSLDLAGNYNEQFF
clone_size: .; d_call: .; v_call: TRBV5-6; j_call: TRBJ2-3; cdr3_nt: TGTGCCAGCAGCAGTGCCAGTCTGAGCACAGATACGCAGTATTTT; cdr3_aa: CASSSASLSTDTQYF
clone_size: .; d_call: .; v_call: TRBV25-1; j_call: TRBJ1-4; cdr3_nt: TGTGCCAGCAGTGGCCCGGGGAGAACTAATGAAAAACTGTTTTTT; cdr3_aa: CASSGPGRTNEKLFF
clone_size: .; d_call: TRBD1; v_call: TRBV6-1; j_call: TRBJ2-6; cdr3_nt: TGTGCCAGCAGTGCCTCGACAGGGATCTCTGGGGCCAACGTCCTGACTTTC; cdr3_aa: CASSASTGISGANVLTF
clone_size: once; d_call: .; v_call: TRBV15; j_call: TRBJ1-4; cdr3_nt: TGTGCCACCAGCAGAGTCTCAACTAATGAAAAACTGTTTTTT; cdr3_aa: CATSRVSTNEKLFF
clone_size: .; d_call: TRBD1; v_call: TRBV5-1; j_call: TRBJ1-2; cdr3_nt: TGCGCCAGCAGCTTGGATGGGACAGGGAGCGATGGCTACACCTTC; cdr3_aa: CASSLDGTGSDGYTF
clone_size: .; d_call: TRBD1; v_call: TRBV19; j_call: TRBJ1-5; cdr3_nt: TGTGCCAGCCAGGGGGACAGGGGTAATAATCAGCCCCAGCATTTT; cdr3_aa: CASQGDRGNNQPQHF
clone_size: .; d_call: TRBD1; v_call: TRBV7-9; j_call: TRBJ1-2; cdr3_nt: TGTGCCAGCAGGCCGGGACAGGGTAACTATGGCTACACCTTC; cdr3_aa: CASRPGQGNYGYTF
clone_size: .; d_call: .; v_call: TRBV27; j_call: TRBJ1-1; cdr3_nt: TGTGCCAGCAGTCCCCTTGACAGGACAGACACTGAAGCTTTCTTT; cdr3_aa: CASSPLDRTDTEAFF
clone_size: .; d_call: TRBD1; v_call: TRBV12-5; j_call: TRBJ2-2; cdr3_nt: TGTGCTAGTGCCGACCCCGACAGGGGGCAAGGCGGGGAGCTGTTTTTT; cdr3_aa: CASADPDRGQGGELFF
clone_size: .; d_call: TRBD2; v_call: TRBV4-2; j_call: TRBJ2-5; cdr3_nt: TGTGCCAGCAGCAAAACTAGCGGGGGGGAGGAGACCCAGTACTTC; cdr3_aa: CASSKTSGGEETQYF
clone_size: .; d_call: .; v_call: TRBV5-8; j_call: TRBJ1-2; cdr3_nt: TGTGCCAGCAGCCCGCATGTTTCGGGGGGGTATGGCTACACCTTC; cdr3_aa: CASSPHVSGGYGYTF
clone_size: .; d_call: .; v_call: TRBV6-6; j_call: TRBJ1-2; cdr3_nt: TGTGCCAGCAGTTACTCGGCAGGGTACAATGGCTACACCTTC; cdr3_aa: CASSYSAGYNGYTF
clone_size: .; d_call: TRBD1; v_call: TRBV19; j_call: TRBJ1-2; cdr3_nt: TGTGCCAGTAGTCCCGACAGGGACCTATATGGCTACACCTTC; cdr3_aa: CASSPDRDLYGYTF
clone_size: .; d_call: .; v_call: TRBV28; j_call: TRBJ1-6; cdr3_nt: TGTGCCAGCAGGGAGGGCTACTCCTATAATTCACCCCTCCACTTT; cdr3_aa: CASREGYSYNSPLHF
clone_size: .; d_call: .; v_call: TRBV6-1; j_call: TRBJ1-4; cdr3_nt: TGTGCCAGCAGTGAGGGCTCGAACAGGGTGGAAAAACTGTTTTTT; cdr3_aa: CASSEGSNRVEKLFF
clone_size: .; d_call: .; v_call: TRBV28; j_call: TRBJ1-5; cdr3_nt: TGTGCCAGCAGCCCCTATAGCAATCAGCCCCAGCATTTT; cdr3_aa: CASSPYSNQPQHF
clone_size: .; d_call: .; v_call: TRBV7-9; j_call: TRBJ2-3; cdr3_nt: TGTGCCAGCAGCTTAGGAGGCACAGGGCTGTCAGATACGCAGTATTTT; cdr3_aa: CASSLGGTGLSDTQYF
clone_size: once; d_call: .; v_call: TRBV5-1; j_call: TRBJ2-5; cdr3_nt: TGCGCCAGCAGCTTGGGCGGCAGGGTGGAGGAGACCCAGTACTTC; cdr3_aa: CASSLGGRVEETQYF
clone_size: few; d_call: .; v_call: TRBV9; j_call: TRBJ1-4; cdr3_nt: TGTGCCAGCAGCGGGGGAGGGCTGACGGGCGAAAAACTGTTTTTT; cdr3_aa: CASSGGGLTGEKLFF
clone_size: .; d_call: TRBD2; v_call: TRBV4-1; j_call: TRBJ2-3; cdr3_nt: TGCGCCAGCAGCCAACAGACCCCTAGCGGGGGGGCTCTGCCCACAGATACGCAGTATTTT; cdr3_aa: CASSQQTPSGGALPTDTQYF
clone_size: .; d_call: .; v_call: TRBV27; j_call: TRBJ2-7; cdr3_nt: TGTGCCAGCAGTTTAATGGGGGGGGGCGCGTACGAGCAGTACTTC; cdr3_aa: CASSLMGGGAYEQYF
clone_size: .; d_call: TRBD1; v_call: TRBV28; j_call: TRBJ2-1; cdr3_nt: TGTGCCAGTCGAGATCTACAGGGGGGTGATAATGCGTTCTTC; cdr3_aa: CASRDLQGGDNAFF
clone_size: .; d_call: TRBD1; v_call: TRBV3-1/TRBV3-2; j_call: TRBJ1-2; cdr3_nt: TGTGCCAGCAGCCAAGAGGGACAGCCCAGGGGCGGCTACACCTTC; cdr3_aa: CASSQEGQPRGGYTF
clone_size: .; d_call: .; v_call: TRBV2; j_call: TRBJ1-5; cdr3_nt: TGTGCCAGCAATAGAGGGGGGGAGAATCAGCCCCAGCATTTT; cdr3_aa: CASNRGGENQPQHF
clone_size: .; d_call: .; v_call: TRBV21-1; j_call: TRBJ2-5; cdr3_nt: TGTGCCAGCAGCCCCCGATCGAACGCGGGGGGCCATCCCGAAGAGACCCAGTACTTC; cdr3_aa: CASSPRSNAGGHPEETQYF
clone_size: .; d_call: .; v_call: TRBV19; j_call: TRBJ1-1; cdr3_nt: TGTGCCAGTAGTATTTTGGGGGACTCGAACACTGAAGCTTTCTTT; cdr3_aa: CASSILGDSNTEAFF
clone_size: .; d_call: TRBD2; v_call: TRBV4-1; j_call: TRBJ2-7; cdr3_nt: TGCGCCAGCAGCCAAGCTAGCGGGGGAGGCTACGAGCAGTACTTC; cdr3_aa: CASSQASGGGYEQYF